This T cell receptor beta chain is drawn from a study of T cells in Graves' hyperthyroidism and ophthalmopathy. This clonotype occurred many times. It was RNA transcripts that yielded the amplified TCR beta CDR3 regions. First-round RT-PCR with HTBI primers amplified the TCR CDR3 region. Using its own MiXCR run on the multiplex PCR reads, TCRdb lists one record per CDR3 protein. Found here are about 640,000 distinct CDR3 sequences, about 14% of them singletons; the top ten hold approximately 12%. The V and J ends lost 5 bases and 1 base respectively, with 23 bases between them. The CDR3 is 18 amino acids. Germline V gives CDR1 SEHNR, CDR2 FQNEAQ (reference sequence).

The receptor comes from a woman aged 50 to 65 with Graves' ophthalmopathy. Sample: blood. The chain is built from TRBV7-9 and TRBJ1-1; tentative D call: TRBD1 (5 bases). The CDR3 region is CASSLRGGDPPPNTEAFF. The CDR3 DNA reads TGTGCCAGCAGCCTAAGAGGTGGGGACCCGCCTCCGAACACTGAAGCTTTCTTT.